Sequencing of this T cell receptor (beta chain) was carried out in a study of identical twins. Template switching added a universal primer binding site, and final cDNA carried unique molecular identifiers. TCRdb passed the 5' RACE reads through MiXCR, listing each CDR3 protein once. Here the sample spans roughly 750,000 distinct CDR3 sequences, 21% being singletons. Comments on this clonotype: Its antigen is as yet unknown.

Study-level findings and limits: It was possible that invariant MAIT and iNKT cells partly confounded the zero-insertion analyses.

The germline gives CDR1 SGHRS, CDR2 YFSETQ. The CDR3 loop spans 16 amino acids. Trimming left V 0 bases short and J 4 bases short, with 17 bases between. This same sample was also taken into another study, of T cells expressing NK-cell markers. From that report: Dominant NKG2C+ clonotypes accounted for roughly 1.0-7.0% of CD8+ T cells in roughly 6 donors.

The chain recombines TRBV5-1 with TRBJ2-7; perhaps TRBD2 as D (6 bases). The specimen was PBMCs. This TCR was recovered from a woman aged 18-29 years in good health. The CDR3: CASSLGGPGLGYEQYF. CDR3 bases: TGCGCCAGCAGCTTGGGGGGACCGGGACTGGGATACGAGCAGTACTTC.